This T cell receptor beta chain stems from a study of cytotoxic CD8 clonotypes in ibrutinib-treated CLL. The overall study: After median 68 months, approximately 15 stayed in remission, around twelve progressed; responses 25 or so partial, 2 complete.

CDR1 and CDR2 (germline): SGHAT, FQNNGV. The CDR3 has 13 residues. Trimming removed 2 bases at V and 7 bases at J, with 11 bases between. This table comes from immunoSEQ multiplex PCR, and its TCRdb copy is limited to in-frame clones, with some not included. Among 300,000 to 350,000 clones listed, roughly 80% were seen once. This rearrangement joins TRBV11-2 to TRBJ1-1; no definite D call. The source material was PBMCs, sampled before ibrutinib treatment. The source of this sequence is a human donor with chronic lymphocytic leukemia. CDR3 DNA: TGTGCCAGCAGCTTACGGCAGGAGGATGAAGCTTTCTTT. Translation: CASSLRQEDEAFF.